Listed below are T cell receptor beta chains from one sample, sequenced in a study of identical twins. TCRdb called the 5' RACE reads again in MiXCR, with one record for every CDR3 protein. Of roughly 630,000 distinct CDR3 sequences listed, about 7% are singletons. This sample was shared with a second study, whose subject was yellow fever vaccine responses in identical twins.

The sample comprised PBMCs. Receptors originate from a woman between 18 and 30 years old in good health. Both conserved end residues are part of each CDR3. D genes are given only for firm matches. Clone size is stated in some rows and not others, as once, few, many or a class when expanded.

j_gene: TRBJ2-3
d_gene: TRBD2
v_gene: TRBV11-3
abundance: many
CDR3aa: CASSFRRSGTTSDTQYF
CDR3nt: TGTGCCAGCAGCTTCCGACGGTCCGGGACTACCTCAGATACGCAGTATTTT

j_gene: TRBJ1-1
d_gene: TRBD1
v_gene: TRBV27
abundance: many
CDR3aa: CASSRGQTNTEAFF
CDR3nt: TGTGCCAGCAGCCGGGGACAGACAAACACTGAAGCTTTCTTT

j_gene: TRBJ1-3
d_gene: NA
v_gene: TRBV4-1
abundance: few
CDR3aa: CASSQQGNTIYF
CDR3nt: TGCGCCAGCAGCCAACAGGGAAACACCATATATTTT

j_gene: TRBJ2-7
d_gene: NA
v_gene: TRBV7-6
abundance: NA
CDR3aa: CASSLEGYPSYEQYF
CDR3nt: TGTGCCAGCAGCTTAGAAGGGTACCCCTCCTACGAGCAGTACTTC

j_gene: TRBJ2-7
d_gene: TRBD1
v_gene: TRBV24-1
abundance: few
CDR3aa: CATSDRDGLSYEQYF
CDR3nt: TGTGCCACCAGCGACAGGGACGGTTTAAGCTACGAGCAGTACTTC

j_gene: TRBJ1-1
d_gene: NA
v_gene: TRBV3-1
abundance: NA
CDR3aa: CASGPYTGHTGAFF
CDR3nt: TGTGCCAGCGGCCCCTATACCGGGCACACCGGAGCTTTCTTT

j_gene: TRBJ1-2
d_gene: NA
v_gene: TRBV6-1
abundance: NA
CDR3aa: CASSEQDSTNYGYTF
CDR3nt: TGTGCCAGCAGTGAACAAGACAGCACTAACTATGGCTACACCTTC

j_gene: TRBJ2-3
d_gene: NA
v_gene: TRBV7-2
abundance: few
CDR3aa: CASSTGQSTDTQYF
CDR3nt: TGTGCCAGCAGCACAGGTCAATCCACAGATACGCAGTATTTT

j_gene: TRBJ1-1
d_gene: NA
v_gene: TRBV2
abundance: few
CDR3aa: CASSERPTLEAFF
CDR3nt: TGTGCCAGCAGTGAAAGACCTACCCTTGAAGCTTTCTTT

j_gene: TRBJ2-4
d_gene: TRBD1
v_gene: TRBV20-1
abundance: few
CDR3aa: CSAMDREYAKNIQYF
CDR3nt: TGCAGTGCGATGGACAGGGAGTACGCCAAAAACATTCAGTACTTC

j_gene: TRBJ1-5
d_gene: NA
v_gene: TRBV4-1
abundance: few
CDR3aa: CASSGIPWNQPQHF
CDR3nt: TGCGCCAGCAGCGGGATCCCATGGAATCAGCCCCAGCATTTT

j_gene: TRBJ2-6
d_gene: NA
v_gene: TRBV10-3
abundance: NA
CDR3aa: CAISPRLSSGANVLTF
CDR3nt: TGTGCCATCAGCCCGAGGTTAAGCTCTGGGGCCAACGTCCTGACTTTC

j_gene: TRBJ2-1
d_gene: NA
v_gene: TRBV5-1
abundance: many
CDR3aa: CASRLSYSNSYNEQFF
CDR3nt: TGCGCCAGCAGATTGTCATACAGCAATTCTTACAATGAGCAGTTCTTC

j_gene: TRBJ2-7
d_gene: NA
v_gene: TRBV6-5
abundance: NA
CDR3aa: CASRGGPYEQYF
CDR3nt: TGTGCCAGCAGAGGGGGGCCCTACGAGCAGTACTTC

j_gene: TRBJ2-3
d_gene: NA
v_gene: TRBV24-1
abundance: many
CDR3aa: CATSGSTDTQYF
CDR3nt: TGTGCCACCAGTGGTTCCACAGATACGCAGTATTTT

j_gene: TRBJ2-3
d_gene: TRBD2
v_gene: TRBV20-1
abundance: many
CDR3aa: CSARTSGADTQYF
CDR3nt: TGCAGTGCTAGGACTAGCGGCGCAGATACGCAGTATTTT

j_gene: TRBJ2-7
d_gene: TRBD2
v_gene: TRBV10-3
abundance: many
CDR3aa: CAISEVRPTGTSFYEQYF
CDR3nt: TGTGCCATCAGTGAGGTCCGACCGACCGGGACTAGCTTCTACGAGCAGTACTTC

j_gene: TRBJ1-1
d_gene: NA
v_gene: TRBV4-2
abundance: once
CDR3aa: CASSRWENTEAFF
CDR3nt: TGTGCCAGCAGCCGGTGGGAGAACACTGAAGCTTTCTTT

j_gene: TRBJ2-1
d_gene: TRBD2
v_gene: TRBV2
abundance: NA
CDR3aa: CASSGLSGGPFYEQFF
CDR3nt: TGTGCCAGCAGTGGACTCTCGGGGGGGCCCTTTTATGAGCAGTTCTTC

j_gene: TRBJ2-7
d_gene: TRBD1
v_gene: TRBV10-3
abundance: many
CDR3aa: CAISEGQGYEQYF
CDR3nt: TGTGCCATCAGTGAGGGACAGGGGTACGAGCAGTACTTC

j_gene: TRBJ2-5
d_gene: NA
v_gene: TRBV3-1
abundance: NA
CDR3aa: CASSQDLRAQETQYF
CDR3nt: TGTGCCAGCAGCCAAGATCTGAGGGCCCAAGAGACCCAGTACTTC

j_gene: TRBJ2-1
d_gene: TRBD2
v_gene: TRBV12-3/TRBV12-4
abundance: many
CDR3aa: CASSGLAGFNEQFF
CDR3nt: TGTGCCAGCAGCGGACTAGCGGGGTTCAATGAGCAGTTCTTC